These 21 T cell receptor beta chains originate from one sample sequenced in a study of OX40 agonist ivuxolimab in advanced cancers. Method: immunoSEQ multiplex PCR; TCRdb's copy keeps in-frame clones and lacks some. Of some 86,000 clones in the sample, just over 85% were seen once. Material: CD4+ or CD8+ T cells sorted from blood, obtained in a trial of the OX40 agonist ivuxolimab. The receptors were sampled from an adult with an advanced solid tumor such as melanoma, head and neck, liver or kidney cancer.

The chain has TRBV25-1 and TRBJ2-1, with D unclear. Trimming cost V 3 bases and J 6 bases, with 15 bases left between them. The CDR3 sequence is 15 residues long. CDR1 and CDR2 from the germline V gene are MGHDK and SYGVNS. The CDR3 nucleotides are TGTGCCAGCAGTGACTCCCGGACGGTACGCAATGAGCAGTTCTTC. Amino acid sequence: CASSDSRTVRNEQFF.

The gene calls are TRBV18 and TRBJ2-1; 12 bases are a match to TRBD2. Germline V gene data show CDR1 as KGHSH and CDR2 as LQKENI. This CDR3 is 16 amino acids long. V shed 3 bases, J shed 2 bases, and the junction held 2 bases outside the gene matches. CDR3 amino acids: CASSPLAGGTYNEQFF. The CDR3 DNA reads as TGTGCCAGCTCACCCCTAGCGGGAGGGACCTACAATGAGCAGTTCTTC.

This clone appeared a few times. CDR3 coding DNA: TGTGCCAGCAGTTACGGACAGGGGGGGAACACTGAAGCTTTCTTT. Its protein is CASSYGQGGNTEAFF. J is TRBJ1-1 and V is TRBV6-6, with 10 bases identical to TRBD1. There are 15 residues in the CDR3. V dropped 2 bases and J dropped 1; count of bases not matched to a gene: 1. CDR1 is MNHNY, CDR2 SVGAGI, per germline (reference sequence).

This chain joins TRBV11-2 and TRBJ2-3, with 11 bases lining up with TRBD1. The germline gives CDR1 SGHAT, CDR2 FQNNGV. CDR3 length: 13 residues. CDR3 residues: CAAGGQGANTQYF. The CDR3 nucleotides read TGTGCAGCGGGCGGACAGGGGGCAAATACGCAGTATTTT.

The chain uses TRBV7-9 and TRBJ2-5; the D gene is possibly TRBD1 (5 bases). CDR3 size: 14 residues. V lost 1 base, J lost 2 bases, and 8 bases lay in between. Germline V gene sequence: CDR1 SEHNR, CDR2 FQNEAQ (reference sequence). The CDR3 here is CASSLEGYQETQYF. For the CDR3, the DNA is TGTGCCAGCAGCTTAGAGGGGTATCAAGAGACCCAGTACTTC.

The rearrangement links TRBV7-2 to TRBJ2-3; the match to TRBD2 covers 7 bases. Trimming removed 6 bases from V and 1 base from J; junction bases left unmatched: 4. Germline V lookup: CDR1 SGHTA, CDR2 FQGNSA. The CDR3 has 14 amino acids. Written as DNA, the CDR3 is TGTGCCAGCAGATCTCGGGGGGGCACAGATACGCAGTATTTT. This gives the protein CASRSRGGTDTQYF. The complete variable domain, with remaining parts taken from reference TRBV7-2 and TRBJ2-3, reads GAGVSQSPSNKVTEKGKDVELRCDPISGHTALYWYRQSLGQGLEFLIYFQGNSAPDKSGLPSDRFSAERTGGSVSTLTIQRTQQEDSAVYLCASRSRGGTDTQYFGPGTRLTVL.

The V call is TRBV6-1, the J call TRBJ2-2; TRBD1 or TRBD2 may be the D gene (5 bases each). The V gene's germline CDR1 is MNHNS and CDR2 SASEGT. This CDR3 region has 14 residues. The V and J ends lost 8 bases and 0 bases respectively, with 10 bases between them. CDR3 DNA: TGTGCCAGCGTACGAGGGGCGAACACCGGGGAGCTGTTTTTT. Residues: CASVRGANTGELFF.

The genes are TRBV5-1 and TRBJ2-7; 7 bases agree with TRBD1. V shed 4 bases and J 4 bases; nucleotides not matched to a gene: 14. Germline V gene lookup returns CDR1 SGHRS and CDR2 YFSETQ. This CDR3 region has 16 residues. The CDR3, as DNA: TGCGCCAGCAGCCCCGAACCCGGGACAGCTTATTACGAGCAGTACTTC. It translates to CASSPEPGTAYYEQYF.

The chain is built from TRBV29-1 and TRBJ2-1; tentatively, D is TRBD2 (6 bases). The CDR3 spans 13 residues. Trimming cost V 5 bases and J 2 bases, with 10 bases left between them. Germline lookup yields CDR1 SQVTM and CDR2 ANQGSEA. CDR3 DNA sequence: TGCAGCGTTCGGCGGGATCCCTACAATGAGCAGTTCTTC. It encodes CSVRRDPYNEQFF.

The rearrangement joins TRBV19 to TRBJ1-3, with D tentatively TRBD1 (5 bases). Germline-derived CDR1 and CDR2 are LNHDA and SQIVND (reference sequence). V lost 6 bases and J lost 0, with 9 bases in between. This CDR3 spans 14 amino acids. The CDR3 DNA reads TGTGCCAGTAGCTGGGGGAACTCTGGAAACACCATATATTTT. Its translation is CASSWGNSGNTIYF.

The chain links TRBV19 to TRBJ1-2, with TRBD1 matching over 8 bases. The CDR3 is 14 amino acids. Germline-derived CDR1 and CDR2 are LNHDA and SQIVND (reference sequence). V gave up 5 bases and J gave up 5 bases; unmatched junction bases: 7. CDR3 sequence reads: CASSPPGGGYGYTF. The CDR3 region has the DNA TGTGCCAGTAGTCCTCCAGGGGGCGGTTATGGCTACACCTTC. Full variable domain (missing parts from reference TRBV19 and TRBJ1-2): DGGITQSPKYLFRKEGQNVTLSCEQNLNHDAMYWYRQDPGQGLRLIYYSQIVNDFQKGDIAEGYSVSREKKESFPLTVTSAQKNPTAFYLCASSPPGGGYGYTFGSGTRLTVV.

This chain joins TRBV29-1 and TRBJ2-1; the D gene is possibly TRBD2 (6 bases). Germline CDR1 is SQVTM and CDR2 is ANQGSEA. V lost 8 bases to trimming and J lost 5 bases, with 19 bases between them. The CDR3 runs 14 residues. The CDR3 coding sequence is TGCAGCTCTCGGCGGGGCGGTTTTGACAATGAGCAGTTCTTC. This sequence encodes CSSRRGGFDNEQFF.

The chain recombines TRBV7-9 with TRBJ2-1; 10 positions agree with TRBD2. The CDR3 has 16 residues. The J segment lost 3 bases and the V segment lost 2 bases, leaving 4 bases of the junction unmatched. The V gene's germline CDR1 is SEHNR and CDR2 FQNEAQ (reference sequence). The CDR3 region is CASSLRASGSYNEQFF. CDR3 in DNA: TGTGCCAGCAGCTTACGGGCTAGCGGGAGCTACAATGAGCAGTTCTTC.

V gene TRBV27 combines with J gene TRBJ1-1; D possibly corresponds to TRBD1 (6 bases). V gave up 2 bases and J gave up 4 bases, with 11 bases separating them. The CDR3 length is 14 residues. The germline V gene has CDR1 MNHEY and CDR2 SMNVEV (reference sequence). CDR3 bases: TGTGCCAGCAGTTTAAACAGGGTATCCACTGAAGCTTTCTTT. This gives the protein CASSLNRVSTEAFF.

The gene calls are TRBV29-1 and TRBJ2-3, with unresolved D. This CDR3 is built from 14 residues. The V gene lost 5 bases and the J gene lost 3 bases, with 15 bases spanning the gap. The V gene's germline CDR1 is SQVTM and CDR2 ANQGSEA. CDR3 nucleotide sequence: TGCAGCGTTTCGGGTCCCATCATAACAGATACGCAGTATTTT. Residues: CSVSGPIITDTQYF.

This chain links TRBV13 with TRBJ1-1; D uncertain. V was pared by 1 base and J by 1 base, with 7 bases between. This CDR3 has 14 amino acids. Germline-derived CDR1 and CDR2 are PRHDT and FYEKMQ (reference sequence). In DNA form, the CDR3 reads TGTGCCAGCAGCTTAGAGAATTGGAACACTGAAGCTTTCTTT. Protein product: CASSLENWNTEAFF.

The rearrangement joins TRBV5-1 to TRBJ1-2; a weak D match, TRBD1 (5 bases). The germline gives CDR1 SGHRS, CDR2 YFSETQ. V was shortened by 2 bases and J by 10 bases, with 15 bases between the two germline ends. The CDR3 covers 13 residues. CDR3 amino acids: CASSFEGARDYTF. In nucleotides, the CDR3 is TGCGCCAGCAGCTTTGAAGGGGCTCGGGACTACACCTTC.

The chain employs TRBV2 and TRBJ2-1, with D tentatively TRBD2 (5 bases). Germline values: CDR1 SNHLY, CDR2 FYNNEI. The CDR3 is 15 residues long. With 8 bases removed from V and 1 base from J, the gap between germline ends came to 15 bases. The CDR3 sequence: CASPRGNNSYNEQFF. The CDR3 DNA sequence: TGTGCCAGCCCCAGAGGGAACAATTCCTACAATGAGCAGTTCTTC. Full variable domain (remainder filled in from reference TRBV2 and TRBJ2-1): EPEVTQTPSHQVTQMGQEVILRCVPISNHLYFYWYRQILGQKVEFLVSFYNNEISEKSEIFDDQFSVERPDGSNFTLKIRSTKLEDSAMYFCASPRGNNSYNEQFFGPGTRLTVL.

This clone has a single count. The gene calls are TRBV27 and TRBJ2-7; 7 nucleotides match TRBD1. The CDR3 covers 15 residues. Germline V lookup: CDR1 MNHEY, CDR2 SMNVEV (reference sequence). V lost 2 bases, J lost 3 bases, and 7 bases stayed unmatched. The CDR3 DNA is TGTGCCAGCAGTTTAAGACAGGGACCGCGCTACGAGCAGTACTTC. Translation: CASSLRQGPRYEQYF.

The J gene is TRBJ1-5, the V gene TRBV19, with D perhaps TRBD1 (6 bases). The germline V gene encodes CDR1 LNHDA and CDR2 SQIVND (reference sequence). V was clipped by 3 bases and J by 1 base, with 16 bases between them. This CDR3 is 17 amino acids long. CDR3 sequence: CASSIGPTGLSNQPQHF. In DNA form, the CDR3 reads TGTGCCAGTAGTATTGGTCCGACAGGTTTAAGCAATCAGCCCCAGCATTTT.

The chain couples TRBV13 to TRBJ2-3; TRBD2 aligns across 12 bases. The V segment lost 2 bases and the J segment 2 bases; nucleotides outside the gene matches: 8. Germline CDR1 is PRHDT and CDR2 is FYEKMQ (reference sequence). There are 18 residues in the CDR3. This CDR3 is CASSLKTSGRTNTDTQYF. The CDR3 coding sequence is TGTGCCAGCAGCTTAAAAACTAGCGGGAGGACTAACACAGATACGCAGTATTTT.